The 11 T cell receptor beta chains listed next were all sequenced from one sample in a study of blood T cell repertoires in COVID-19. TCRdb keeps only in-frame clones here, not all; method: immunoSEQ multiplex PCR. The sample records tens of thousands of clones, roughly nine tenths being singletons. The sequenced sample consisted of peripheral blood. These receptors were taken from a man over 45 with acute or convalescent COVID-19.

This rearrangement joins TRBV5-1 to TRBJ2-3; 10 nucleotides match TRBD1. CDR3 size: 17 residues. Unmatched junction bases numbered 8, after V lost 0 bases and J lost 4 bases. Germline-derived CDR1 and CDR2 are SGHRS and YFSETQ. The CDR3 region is CASSLGVGTGVPDTQYF. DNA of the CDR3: TGCGCCAGCAGCTTGGGAGTTGGGACAGGGGTTCCAGATACGCAGTATTTT.

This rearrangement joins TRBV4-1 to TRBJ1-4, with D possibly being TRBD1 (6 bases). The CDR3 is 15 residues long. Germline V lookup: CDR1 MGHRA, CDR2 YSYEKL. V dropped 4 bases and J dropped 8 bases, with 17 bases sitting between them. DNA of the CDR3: TGCGCCAGCAGCCTAGGGGGGGGCGGAGAGGAAAAACTGTTTTTT. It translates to CASSLGGGGEEKLFF.

The CDR3 coding sequence is TGCGCCAGCAGCCCGGACGGAGGACTCTATGGCTACACCTTC. Translating it yields CASSPDGGLYGYTF. The rearrangement links TRBV5-1 to TRBJ1-2; D remains unclear. V lost 4 bases and J 4 bases, leaving 14 bases between the germline ends. This CDR3 has 14 residues. CDR1 is SGHRS and CDR2 is YFSETQ in the germline V gene.

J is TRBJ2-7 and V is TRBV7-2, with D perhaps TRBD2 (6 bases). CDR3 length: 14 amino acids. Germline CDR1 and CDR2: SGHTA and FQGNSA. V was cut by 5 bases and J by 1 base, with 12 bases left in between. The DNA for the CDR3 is TGTGCCAGCAGCAGTAGCGGAAATTCCTACGAGCAGTACTTC. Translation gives CASSSSGNSYEQYF. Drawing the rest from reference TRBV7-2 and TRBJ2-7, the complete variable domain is GAGVSQSPSNKVTEKGKDVELRCDPISGHTALYWYRQSLGQGLEFLIYFQGNSAPDKSGLPSDRFSAERTGGSVSTLTIQRTQQEDSAVYLCASSSSGNSYEQYFGPGTRLTVT.

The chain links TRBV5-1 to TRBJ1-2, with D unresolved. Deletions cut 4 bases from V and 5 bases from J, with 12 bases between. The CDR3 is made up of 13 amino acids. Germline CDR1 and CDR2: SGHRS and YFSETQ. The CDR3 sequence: CASSPPGRYGYTF. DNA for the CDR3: TGCGCCAGCAGCCCACCGGGGAGGTATGGCTACACCTTC. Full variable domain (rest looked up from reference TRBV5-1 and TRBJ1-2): KAGVTQTPRYLIKTRGQQVTLSCSPISGHRSVSWYQQTPGQGLQFLFEYFSETQRNKGNFPGRFSGRQFSNSRSEMNVSTLELGDSALYLCASSPPGRYGYTFGSGTRLTVV.

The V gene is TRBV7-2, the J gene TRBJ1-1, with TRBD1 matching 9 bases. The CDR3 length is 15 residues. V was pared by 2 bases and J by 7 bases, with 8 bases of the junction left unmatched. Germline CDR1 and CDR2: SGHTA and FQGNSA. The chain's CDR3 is CASSLTRDRAGEAFF. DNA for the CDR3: TGTGCCAGCAGCTTAACCCGGGACAGGGCAGGTGAAGCTTTCTTT.

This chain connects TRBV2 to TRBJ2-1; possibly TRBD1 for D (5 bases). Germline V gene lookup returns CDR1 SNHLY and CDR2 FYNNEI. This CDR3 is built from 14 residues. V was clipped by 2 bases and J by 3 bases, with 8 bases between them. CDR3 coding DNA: TGTGCCAGCAGTGAACAGGGTGACTACAATGAGCAGTTCTTC. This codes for CASSEQGDYNEQFF.

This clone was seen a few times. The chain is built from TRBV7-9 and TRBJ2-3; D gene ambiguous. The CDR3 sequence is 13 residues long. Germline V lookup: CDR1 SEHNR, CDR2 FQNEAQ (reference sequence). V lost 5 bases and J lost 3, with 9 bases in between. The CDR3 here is CASSHSNTDTQYF. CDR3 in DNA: TGTGCCAGCAGCCACTCTAATACAGATACGCAGTATTTT.

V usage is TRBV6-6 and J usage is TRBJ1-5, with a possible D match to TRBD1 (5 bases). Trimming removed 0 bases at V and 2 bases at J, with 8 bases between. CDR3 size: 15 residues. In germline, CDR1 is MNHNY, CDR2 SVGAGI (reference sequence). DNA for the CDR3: TGTGCCAGCAGTTACTCTGGGGGGGGCAATCAGCCCCAGCATTTT. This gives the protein CASSYSGGGNQPQHF.

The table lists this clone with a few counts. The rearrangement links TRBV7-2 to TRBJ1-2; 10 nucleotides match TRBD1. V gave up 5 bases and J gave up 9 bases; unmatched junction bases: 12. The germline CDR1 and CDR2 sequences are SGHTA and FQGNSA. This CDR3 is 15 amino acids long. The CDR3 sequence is CASSEDRGRPWSYTF. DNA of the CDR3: TGTGCCAGCAGCGAAGACAGGGGGCGCCCGTGGAGCTACACCTTC.

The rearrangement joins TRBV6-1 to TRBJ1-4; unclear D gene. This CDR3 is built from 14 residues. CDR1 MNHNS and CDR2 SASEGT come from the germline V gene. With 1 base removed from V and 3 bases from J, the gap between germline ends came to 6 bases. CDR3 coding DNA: TGTGCCAGCAGTGAAGTCTCCGCTAATGAAAAACTGTTTTTT. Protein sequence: CASSEVSANEKLFF.